Shown below are 14 T cell receptor beta chains from a single sample sequenced in a study of shared clonotypes between healthy human individuals. Only in-frame clones appear in the TCRdb table, and some are missing; sequencing was by immunoSEQ multiplex PCR. In the table there are more than 2 million clones, about 95% of which are singletons. CD45RO negativity and positive selection for CCR7 defined naive CD8 cells, a population that excluded terminally differentiated effector memory CD45RA+ cells. The sample consisted of naive CD8+ T cells sorted from blood. These receptors were taken from a man younger than 30 in good health.

The V and J genes are TRBV28 and TRBJ2-1; 8 bases line up with TRBD1. This CDR3 has 18 amino acids. The germline gives CDR1 MDHEN, CDR2 SYDVKM. After removal of 6 bases from V and 8 bases from J, the junction contained 21 bases not matched to a gene. CDR3: CASRPPGQEGRLGHEQFF. For the CDR3, the DNA is TGTGCCAGCAGGCCCCCGGGACAGGAAGGACGGCTAGGACATGAGCAGTTCTTC.

The chain carries TRBV12-1 and TRBJ2-5. TRBV12-1 is designated a pseudogene. CDR3 length: 16 amino acids. CDR3 DNA sequence: TGTGCCAGCAGCTTTCTGGGAGTAAGGGGCCAAGAGACCCAGTACTTC. This codes for CASSFLGVRGQETQYF.

CDR3 sequence reads: CAIGTGGPISEAFF. The CDR3 DNA sequence: TGTGCCATCGGGACAGGGGGACCCATAAGCGAAGCTTTCTTT. The V gene is TRBV28, the J gene TRBJ1-1; 11 bases line up with TRBD1. The length of the CDR3 is 14 residues. Trimming removed 10 bases from V and 8 bases from J; junction bases left unmatched: 12. The germline gives CDR1 MDHEN, CDR2 SYDVKM.

This chain connects TRBV11-3 to TRBJ2-1, with a tentative D call TRBD1 (6 bases). Trimming took off 5 bases at V and 6 bases at J, with 14 bases between the two ends. The CDR3 covers 14 residues. Germline V lookup: CDR1 SGHNT, CDR2 YENEEA. The CDR3 loop is CASSAPGAGNEQFF. CDR3 DNA sequence: TGTGCCAGCAGCGCCCCAGGGGCCGGCAATGAGCAGTTCTTC.

The V and J genes are TRBV7-9 and TRBJ1-3; 7 bases fit TRBD1. V lost 5 bases, J lost 1 base, and 8 bases stayed unmatched. Germline assignment: CDR1 SEHNR and CDR2 FQNEAQ (reference sequence). The CDR3 contains 16 residues. The CDR3 protein is CASSPRQGQSGNTIYF. The CDR3, as DNA: TGTGCCAGCAGCCCGAGACAGGGTCAATCTGGAAACACCATATATTTT.

The count of this clone is one. CDR3 DNA: TGTGCCAGTAGTTTGACAGGGCCCTCCTACGAGCAGTACTTC. The encoded protein is CASSLTGPSYEQYF. The V and J genes are TRBV19 and TRBJ2-7; 7 bases match TRBD1. The germline V gene encodes CDR1 LNHDA and CDR2 SQIVND (reference sequence). This CDR3 region has 14 residues. V trimming: 5 bases; J trimming: 0 bases; junction bases outside the gene matches: 4.

The chain recombines TRBV2 with TRBJ1-2; TRBD1 aligns across 8 bases. V dropped 7 bases and J dropped 0; count of bases not matched to a gene: 7. CDR3 size: 15 residues. Germline loops: CDR1 SNHLY, CDR2 FYNNEI. CDR3 nucleotide sequence: TGTGCCAGCATCCCCGGACAGGGACCTAACTATGGCTACACCTTC. Its translation is CASIPGQGPNYGYTF.

The chain is built from TRBV2 and TRBJ2-7, with D unresolved. Germline-derived CDR1 and CDR2 are SNHLY and FYNNEI. This CDR3 spans 14 amino acids. V lost 6 bases, J lost 3 bases, and 15 bases lay in between. CDR3 sequence reads: CASSSSLTYYEQYF. The CDR3, as DNA: TGTGCCAGCAGCTCGAGCCTGACTTACTACGAGCAGTACTTC.

This chain joins TRBV19 and TRBJ2-2; 10 bases match TRBD1. The CDR3 loop spans 16 amino acids. Germline V lookup: CDR1 LNHDA, CDR2 SQIVND (reference sequence). V was pared by 3 bases and J by 4 bases, with 5 bases of the junction left unmatched. The CDR3, as DNA: TGTGCCAGTAGTATTCCCGGGACAGGGGCCACCGGGGAGCTGTTTTTT. Residues: CASSIPGTGATGELFF.

V is TRBV4-1 and J is TRBJ2-4; D not resolved. The CDR3 has 13 amino acids. Germline lookup yields CDR1 MGHRA and CDR2 YSYEKL. V was shortened by 1 base and J by 5 bases, with 6 bases between the two germline ends. CDR3 DNA: TGCGCCAGCAGCCAAGCACTGGAAAACATTCAGTACTTC. This sequence encodes CASSQALENIQYF.

The CDR3 DNA follows: TGCGCCAGCAGTCAGGACCAATCGGGGGCACCCCTCCACTTT. It codes for CASSQDQSGAPLHF. The J gene is TRBJ1-6, the V gene TRBV10-2, with D maybe TRBD1 (5 bases). The CDR3 covers 14 residues. V dropped 5 bases and J dropped 11 bases, with 16 bases sitting between them. The germline V gene has CDR1 WSHSY and CDR2 SAAADI.

The rearrangement joins TRBV27 to TRBJ2-7, with D maybe TRBD1 (5 bases). The V gene's germline CDR1 is MNHEY and CDR2 SMNVEV (reference sequence). CDR3 length equals 14 residues. Trimming took off 4 bases at V and 5 bases at J, with 15 bases between the two ends. The CDR3 protein is CASSSFDQGDEQYF. The DNA for the CDR3 is TGTGCCAGCAGTTCCTTTGACCAGGGCGACGAGCAGTACTTC.

The CDR3: CASSLTSGTGDNQPQHF. For the CDR3, the DNA is TGTGCCAGCAGTCTCACTTCCGGGACAGGGGATAATCAGCCCCAGCATTTT. The chain recombines TRBV28 with TRBJ1-5; 10 positions agree with TRBD1. Germline values: CDR1 MDHEN, CDR2 SYDVKM. After removal of 5 bases from V and 4 bases from J, the junction contained 11 bases not matched to a gene. This CDR3 comprises 17 residues.

This chain uses TRBV6-1 with TRBJ2-6; D uncertain. The CDR3 has 15 residues. The germline V gene has CDR1 MNHNS and CDR2 SASEGT. Deletions cut 0 bases from V and 4 bases from J, with 7 bases between. The CDR3 loop is CASSEAGLGANVLTF. The CDR3 bases are TGTGCCAGCAGTGAAGCAGGGTTGGGGGCCAACGTCCTGACTTTC.